This T cell receptor beta chain was documented in a study of cytomegalovirus exposure and HLA in healthy donors. In the study overall: The roughly 700 first-cohort repertoires shared a platform with the roughly 120 validation repertoires, as reported in a later analysis. Overall study results and limits: Specificity of three CMV-associated chains for CMV antigens was verified in vitro. Most observed TCR sequences were rare, whereas some public TCRs were detected in many donors. Using the classifier, cytomegalovirus status was reportedly diagnosed with high specificity and sensitivity.

Per the germline V gene, CDR1 is GTSNPN and CDR2 is SVGIG (reference sequence). CDR3 size: 14 residues. V lost 3 bases, J lost 2 bases, and 11 bases lay in between. With respect to this clone: Its target is not known.

Clones were read by immunoSEQ multiplex PCR, and TCRdb kept only the in-frame ones, dropping some. The sample carries fewer than 150,000 clones, almost 90% recorded once. The TCR was taken from a woman under 30 in good health and CMV-seropositive. Sequences were obtained from PBMCs. V usage is TRBV30 and J usage is TRBJ1-3, with D maybe TRBD1 (5 bases). Written as DNA, the CDR3 is TGTGCCTGGAGGGGGGGGGTCCCTGGAAACACCATATATTTT. It codes for CAWRGGVPGNTIYF.